Detailed here is one T cell receptor (beta chain). Its antigen is unidentified. This CDR3 spans 15 amino acids. J lost 6 bases, V lost 6 bases, and 9 bases had no gene match. In germline, CDR1 is MNHEY, CDR2 SVGEGT. TCRdb itself ran the reads through MiXCR, one entry per CDR3 protein. This sample has hundreds of thousands of distinct CDR3 sequences, with about 24% found just once. The source of the sample is a study of T cell repertoires in cytomegalovirus infection. Across the whole study: The public TCR beta signatures pointed to both CMV infection and matching HLA type. Study-wide results and limits: The study found HLA-C-restricted CMV-specific TCR beta clonotypes dominating the ex vivo response. Based on cumulative public TCR beta family frequency, carriers of CMV plus the relevant HLA were identified.

The receptor was isolated from a human donor in good health (CMV status not recorded). Some clones in this sample may be carry-over from other donors' samples. This chain uses TRBV6-2 or TRBV6-3 with TRBJ2-2, with TRBD2 matching over 8 bases. Sequenced material: CD8+ T cells from PBMCs. As DNA, the CDR3 is TGTGCCAGCAGAGATAGCGGGGCGCTCCCCGGGGAGCTGTTTTTT. Amino acids: CASRDSGALPGELFF.